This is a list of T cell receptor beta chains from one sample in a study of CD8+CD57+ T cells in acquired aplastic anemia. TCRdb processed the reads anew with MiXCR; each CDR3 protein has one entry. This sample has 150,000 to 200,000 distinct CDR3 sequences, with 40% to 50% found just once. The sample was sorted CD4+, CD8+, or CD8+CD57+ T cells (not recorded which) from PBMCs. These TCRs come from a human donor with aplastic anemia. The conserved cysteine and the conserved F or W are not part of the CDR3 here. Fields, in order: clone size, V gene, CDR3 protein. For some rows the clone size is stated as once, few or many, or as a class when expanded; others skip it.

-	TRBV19	ASSIAGYSYEQY
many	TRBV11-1	ASSSDVGQGGYT
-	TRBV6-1	ASRRQGSGSPLH
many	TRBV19	ASSMSPALNQPQH
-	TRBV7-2	ASGPRGGTVGETQY
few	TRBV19	ASSIALGQGNQPQH
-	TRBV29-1	SVEEAGPDTQY
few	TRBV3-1	ASSQNLRALNYGYT
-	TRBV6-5	VSSYIAAYEQY
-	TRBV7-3	ASSLATGAGGYT
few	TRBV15	ATSRVATGHGYT
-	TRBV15	ATSSLWRGNEQY
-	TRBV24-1	ATSENSGTSGEYNEQF
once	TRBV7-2	ASSQQRNQPQH
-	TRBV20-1	SATPSNQETQY
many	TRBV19	ASSIGANTEAF
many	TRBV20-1	SASGAAGGDLTDTQY
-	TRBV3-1	ASSQLQGANTEAF
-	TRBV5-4	ASSGEGLNNYEQY
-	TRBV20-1	SARGQGGTEAF
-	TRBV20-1	SARDPRGAEAF
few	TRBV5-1	ASSLDPGLANTIY
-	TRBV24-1	ATSPPTDSYGYT
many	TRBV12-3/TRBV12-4	ASRVAGSTGELF
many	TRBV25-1	ASSESVPATAANYGYT
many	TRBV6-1	ASSETGDSPLH
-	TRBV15	ATSRDAGVSSYNEQF
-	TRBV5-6	ASFLWNREQGRFETQY
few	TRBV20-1	SAMATSYEQY
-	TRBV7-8	ASSGQKNTEAF
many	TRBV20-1	SASAGTGNTIY
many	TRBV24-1	ATSLGGGLGTDTQY
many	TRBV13	ASSLNQRGGETQY
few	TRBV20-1	SATRLAGGPDEQY
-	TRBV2	ASSSRDSGNGYT
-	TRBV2	ASSVIRNTEAF
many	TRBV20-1	SAISGRRGSQPQH
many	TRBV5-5	ASSTDRGTEAF
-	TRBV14	ASSSALLERGVYEQY
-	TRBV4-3	ASSPWTDNSPLH
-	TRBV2	ASSEAVRSQGYT